A single T cell receptor beta chain is shown here with its context. Authors' processing steps: Nucleated cell number was recorded as an estimate derived from reference gene primer amplification. Profiling relied on immunoSEQ multiplex PCR, and the TCRdb table lists in-frame clones only, not all of them. V and J calls and clone size follow that table, whereas D and trimming were derived from the DNA. The repertoire holds around 240,000 clones, 86% seen once, with about 2.1% in the top ten. This specimen belongs to a study of blood T cell repertoires in COVID-19. Individuals aged about 18 to 89 years were recruited from about two dozen US areas. Symptom resolution, clearance, or two negative PCRs marked donors in Cohort 3 as recovered. The V gene end was trimmed by 3 bases and the J gene end by 2 bases; junction bases not matched to a gene: 4. Germline values: CDR1 ENHRY, CDR2 SYGVKD. The CDR3 spans 15 residues.

The sequencing sample was made of PBMCs or T cells enriched from blood (not recorded which). The TCR was taken from a woman aged 45-65 years who had recovered from COVID-19. The V and J genes are TRBV10-3 and TRBJ1-5, with TRBD1 matching over 7 bases. In nucleotides, the CDR3 is TGTGCCATCAGTGATTGGGACAGTGGCAATCAGCCCCAGCATTTT. Encoded protein: CAISDWDSGNQPQHF.